The rows below give T cell receptor beta chains drawn from one sample of a study of cytotoxic CD8 clonotypes in ibrutinib-treated CLL. TCRdb keeps only in-frame clones here, not all; method: immunoSEQ multiplex PCR. The sample has about 140,000 clones, around 93% seen once. Here the sequenced sample was PBMCs, taken after 12 months of ibrutinib treatment. Source of these receptors: a human donor with chronic lymphocytic leukemia. The CDR3 runs from the conserved cysteine through the conserved F or W. A D gene is named only where the DNA matches it firmly. Not every row has a clone size; where given, it reads once, few, many or a size class.

v_call	j_call	d_call	cdr3_length	clone_size	cdr3_nt	cdr3_aa
TRBV5-4	TRBJ2-7	-	14	-	TGTGCCAGCAACCCCTGGGCAACTCCTAGAGAGCAGTACTTC	CASNPWATPREQYF
TRBV7-9	TRBJ2-7	TRBD2	14	-	TGTGCCAGCAGCCATCCAACTAGCGGGTACGAGCAGTACTTC	CASSHPTSGYEQYF
TRBV6-6	TRBJ2-2	TRBD1	15	-	TGTGCCAGCAGTAGGGGGACAGGGGGTACCGGGGAGCTGTTTTTT	CASSRGTGGTGELFF
TRBV2	TRBJ2-1	TRBD2	16	-	TGTGCCAGCAGTGAAGTGGGGACTACCAAATTTAGTGAGCAGTTCTTC	CASSEVGTTKFSEQFF
TRBV11-2	TRBJ1-1	-	14	-	TGTGCCAGCAGCTTAACGGGCGACACCTTCCAAGCTTTCTTT	CASSLTGDTFQAFF
TRBV4-3	TRBJ2-1	TRBD2	15	-	TGCGCCAGCAGCTCCCGCGTAGCGGGAGTCAATGAGCAGTTCTTC	CASSSRVAGVNEQFF
TRBV30	TRBJ1-5	-	14	-	TGTGCCTGGAACATGGGGTCGAGAAATCAGCCCCAGCATTTT	CAWNMGSRNQPQHF
TRBV10-1	TRBJ2-7	TRBD2	15	-	TGCGCCAGCAGTGCTACTAGCGGGCTCTCCTACGAGCAGTACTTC	CASSATSGLSYEQYF
TRBV4-1	TRBJ2-1	TRBD2	18	-	TGCGCCAGCAGCCAAGATACTAGCGGAGGTATATTCTACAATGAGCAGTTCTTC	CASSQDTSGGIFYNEQFF
TRBV4-2	TRBJ2-3	-	16	-	TGTGCCAGCAGCCAAGATCTGGGGCAGGGTACTCATACGCAGTATTTT	CASSQDLGQGTHTQYF
TRBV30	TRBJ2-5	-	14	-	TGTGCCTGGAGTGGCGGTCGAGGTATAGAGACCCAGTACTTC	CAWSGGRGIETQYF
TRBV10-3	TRBJ1-1	-	17	-	TGTGCCATCAGTGAGAATTGGTTCGGGGCCCAGAACACTGAAGCTTTCTTT	CAISENWFGAQNTEAFF
TRBV28	TRBJ2-2	-	16	-	TGTGCCAGCAGTCCATATCGGGCAGGGAACACCGGGGAGCTGTTTTTT	CASSPYRAGNTGELFF
TRBV30	TRBJ2-3	-	12	-	TGTGCCTCCATCGATAGCGACTATACGCAGTATTTT	CASIDSDYTQYF
TRBV11-2	TRBJ1-1	-	16	-	TGTGCCAGCAGCCCCGGTCTGAGTTTGGAGAACACTGAAGCTTTCTTT	CASSPGLSLENTEAFF
TRBV7-9	TRBJ2-7	-	12	few	TGTGCCAGCAGCTTATACAGGGCCGAGCAGTACTTC	CASSLYRAEQYF
TRBV19	TRBJ2-7	TRBD1	16	-	TGTGCCAGTAGTTGGGTCCCGGGACAGGGCCCCTCCGAGCAGTACTTC	CASSWVPGQGPSEQYF
TRBV7-9	TRBJ2-7	-	11	-	TGTGCCAGCAGCTTAGAGTACGAGCAGTACTTC	CASSLEYEQYF